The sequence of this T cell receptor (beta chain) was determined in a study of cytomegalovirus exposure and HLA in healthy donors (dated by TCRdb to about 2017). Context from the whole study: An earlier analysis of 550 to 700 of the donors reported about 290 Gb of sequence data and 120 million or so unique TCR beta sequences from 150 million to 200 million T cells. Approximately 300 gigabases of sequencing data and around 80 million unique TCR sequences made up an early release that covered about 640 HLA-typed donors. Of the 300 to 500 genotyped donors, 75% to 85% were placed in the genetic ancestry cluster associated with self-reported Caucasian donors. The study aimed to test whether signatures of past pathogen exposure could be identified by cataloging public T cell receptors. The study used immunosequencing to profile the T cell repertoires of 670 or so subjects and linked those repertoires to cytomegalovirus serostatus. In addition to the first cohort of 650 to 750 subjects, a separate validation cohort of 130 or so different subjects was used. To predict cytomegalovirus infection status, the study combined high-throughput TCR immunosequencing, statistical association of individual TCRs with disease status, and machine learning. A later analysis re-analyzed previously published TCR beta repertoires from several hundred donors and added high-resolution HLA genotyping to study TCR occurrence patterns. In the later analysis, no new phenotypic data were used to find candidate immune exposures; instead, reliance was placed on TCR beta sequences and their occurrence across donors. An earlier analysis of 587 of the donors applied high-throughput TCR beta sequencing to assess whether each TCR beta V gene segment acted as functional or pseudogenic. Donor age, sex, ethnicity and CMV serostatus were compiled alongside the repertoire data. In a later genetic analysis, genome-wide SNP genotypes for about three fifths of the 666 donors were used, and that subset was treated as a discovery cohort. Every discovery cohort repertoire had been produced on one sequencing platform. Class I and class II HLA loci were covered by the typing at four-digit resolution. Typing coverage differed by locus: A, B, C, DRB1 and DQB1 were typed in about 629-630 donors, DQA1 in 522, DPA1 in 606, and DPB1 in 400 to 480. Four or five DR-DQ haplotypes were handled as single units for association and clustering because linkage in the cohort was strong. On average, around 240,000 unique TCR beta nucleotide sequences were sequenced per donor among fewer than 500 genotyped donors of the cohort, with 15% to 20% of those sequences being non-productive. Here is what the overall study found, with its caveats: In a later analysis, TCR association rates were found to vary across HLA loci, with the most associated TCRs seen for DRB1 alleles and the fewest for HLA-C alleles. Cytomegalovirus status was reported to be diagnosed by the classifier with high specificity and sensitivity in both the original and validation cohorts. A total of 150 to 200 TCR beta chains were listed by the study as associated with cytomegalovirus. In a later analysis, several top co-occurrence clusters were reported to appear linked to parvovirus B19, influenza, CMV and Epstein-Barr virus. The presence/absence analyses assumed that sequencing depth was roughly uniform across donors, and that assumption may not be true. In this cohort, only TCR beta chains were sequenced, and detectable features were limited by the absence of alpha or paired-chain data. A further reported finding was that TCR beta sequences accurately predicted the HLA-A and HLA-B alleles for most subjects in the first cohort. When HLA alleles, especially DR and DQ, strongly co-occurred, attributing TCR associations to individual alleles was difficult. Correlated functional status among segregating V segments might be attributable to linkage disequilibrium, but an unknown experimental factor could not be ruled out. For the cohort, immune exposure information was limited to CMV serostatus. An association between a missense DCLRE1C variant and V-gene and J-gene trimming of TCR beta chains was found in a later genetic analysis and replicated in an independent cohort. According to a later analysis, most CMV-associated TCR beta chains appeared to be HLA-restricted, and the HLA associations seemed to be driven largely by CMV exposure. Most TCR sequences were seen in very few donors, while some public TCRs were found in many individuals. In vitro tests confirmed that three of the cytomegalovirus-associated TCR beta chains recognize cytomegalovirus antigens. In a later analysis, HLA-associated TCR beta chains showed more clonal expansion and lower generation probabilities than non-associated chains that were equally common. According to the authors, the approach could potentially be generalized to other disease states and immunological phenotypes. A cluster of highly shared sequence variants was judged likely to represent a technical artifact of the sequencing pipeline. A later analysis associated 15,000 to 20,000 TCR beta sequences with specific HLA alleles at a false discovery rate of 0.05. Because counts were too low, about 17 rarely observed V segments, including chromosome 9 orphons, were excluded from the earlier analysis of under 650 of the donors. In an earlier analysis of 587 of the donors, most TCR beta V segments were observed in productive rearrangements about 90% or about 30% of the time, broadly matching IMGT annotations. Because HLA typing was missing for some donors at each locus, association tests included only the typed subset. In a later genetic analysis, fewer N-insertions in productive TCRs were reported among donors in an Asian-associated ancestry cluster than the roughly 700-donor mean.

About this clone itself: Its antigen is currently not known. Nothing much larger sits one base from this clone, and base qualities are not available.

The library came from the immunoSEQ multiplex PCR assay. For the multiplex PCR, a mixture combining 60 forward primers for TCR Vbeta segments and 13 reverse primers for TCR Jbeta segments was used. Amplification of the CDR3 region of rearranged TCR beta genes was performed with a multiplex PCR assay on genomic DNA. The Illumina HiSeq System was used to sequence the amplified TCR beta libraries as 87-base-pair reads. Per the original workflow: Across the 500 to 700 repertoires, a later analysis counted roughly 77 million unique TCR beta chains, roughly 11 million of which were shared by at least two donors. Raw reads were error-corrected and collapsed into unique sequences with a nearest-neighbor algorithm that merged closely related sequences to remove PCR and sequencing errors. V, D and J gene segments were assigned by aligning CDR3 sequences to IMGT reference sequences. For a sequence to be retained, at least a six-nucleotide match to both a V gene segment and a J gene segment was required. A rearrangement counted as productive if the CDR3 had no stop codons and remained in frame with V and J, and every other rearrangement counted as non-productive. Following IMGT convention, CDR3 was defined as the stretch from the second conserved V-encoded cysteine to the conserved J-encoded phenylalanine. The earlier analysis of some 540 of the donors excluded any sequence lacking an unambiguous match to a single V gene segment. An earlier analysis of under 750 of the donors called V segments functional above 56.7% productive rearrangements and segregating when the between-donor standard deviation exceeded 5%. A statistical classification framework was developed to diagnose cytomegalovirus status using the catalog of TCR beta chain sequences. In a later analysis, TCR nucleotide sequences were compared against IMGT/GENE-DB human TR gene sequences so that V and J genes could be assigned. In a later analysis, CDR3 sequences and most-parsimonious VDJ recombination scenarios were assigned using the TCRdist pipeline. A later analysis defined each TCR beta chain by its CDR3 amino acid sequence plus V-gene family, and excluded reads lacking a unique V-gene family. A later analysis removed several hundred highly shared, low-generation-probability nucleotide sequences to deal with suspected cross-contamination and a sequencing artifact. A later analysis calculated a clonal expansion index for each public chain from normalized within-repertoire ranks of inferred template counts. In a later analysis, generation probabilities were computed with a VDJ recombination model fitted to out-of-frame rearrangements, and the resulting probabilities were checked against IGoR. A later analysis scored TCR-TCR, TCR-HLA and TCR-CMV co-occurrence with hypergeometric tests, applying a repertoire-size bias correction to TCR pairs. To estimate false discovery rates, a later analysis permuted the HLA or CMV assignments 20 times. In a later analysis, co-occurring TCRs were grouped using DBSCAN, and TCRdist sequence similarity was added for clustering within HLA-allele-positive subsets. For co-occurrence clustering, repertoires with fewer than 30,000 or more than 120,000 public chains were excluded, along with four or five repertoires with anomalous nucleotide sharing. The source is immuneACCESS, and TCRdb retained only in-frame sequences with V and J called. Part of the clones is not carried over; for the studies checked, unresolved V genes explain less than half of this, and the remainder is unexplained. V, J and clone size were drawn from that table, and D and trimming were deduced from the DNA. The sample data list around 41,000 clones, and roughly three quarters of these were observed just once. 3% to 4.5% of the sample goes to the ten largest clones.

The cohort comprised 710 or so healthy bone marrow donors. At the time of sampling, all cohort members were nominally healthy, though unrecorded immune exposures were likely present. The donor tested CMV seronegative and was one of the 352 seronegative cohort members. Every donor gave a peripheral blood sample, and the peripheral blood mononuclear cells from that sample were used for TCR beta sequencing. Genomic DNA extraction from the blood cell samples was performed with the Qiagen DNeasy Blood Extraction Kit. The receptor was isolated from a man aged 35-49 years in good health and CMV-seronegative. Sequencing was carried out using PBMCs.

CDR3 region: CASSLSTDQYF. Read as DNA, the sequence is TGTGCCAGCAGTCTCTCGACAGACCAGTACTTC. The V gene is TRBV5-8 and the J gene is TRBJ2-7; 5 matching bases give a weak D call of TRBD1. V is reduced by 5 bases and J by 10 bases, leaving a spacing of 13 bases between them. The germline V gene provides CDR1 SGHTS and CDR2 YDEGEE. The CDR3 runs 11 residues from the cysteine to the phenylalanine. Only the CDR3 DNA stays, 33 bases, in frame from base 1.